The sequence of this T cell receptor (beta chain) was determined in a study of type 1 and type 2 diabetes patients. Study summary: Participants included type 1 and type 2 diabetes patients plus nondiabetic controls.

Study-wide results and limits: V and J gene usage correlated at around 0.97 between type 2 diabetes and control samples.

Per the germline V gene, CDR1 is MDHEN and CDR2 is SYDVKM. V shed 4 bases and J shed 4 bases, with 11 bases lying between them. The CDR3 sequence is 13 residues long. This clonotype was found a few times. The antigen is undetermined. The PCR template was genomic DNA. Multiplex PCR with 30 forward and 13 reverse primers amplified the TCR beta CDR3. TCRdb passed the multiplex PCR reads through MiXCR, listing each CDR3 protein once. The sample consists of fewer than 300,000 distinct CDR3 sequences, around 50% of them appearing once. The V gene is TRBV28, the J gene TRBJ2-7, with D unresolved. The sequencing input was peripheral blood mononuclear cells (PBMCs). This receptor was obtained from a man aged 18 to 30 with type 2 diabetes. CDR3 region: CASSWGNLYEQYF. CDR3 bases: TGTGCCAGCAGTTGGGGAAATTTGTACGAGCAGTACTTC.